This T cell receptor (beta chain) was sequenced during a study of somatic mutations in cytotoxic T cells in rheumatoid arthritis. At the level of the study: Purity of nearly 100% was reached when some V beta antibody-stained T-cell populations were flow-sorted, including V beta1+ cells sequenced for TCRB.

Study-wide findings and caveats: Among 50 to 75 patients, about eight showed a largest CD8+ clone that surpassed 20% of CD8+ cells. The CD8+ clonality of rheumatoid arthritis patients increased with age, whereas that of healthy controls did not. A significant difference in CD8+ T-cell clonality was not found between rheumatoid arthritis patients and age-matched healthy controls.

Method: immunoSEQ multiplex PCR; TCRdb's copy keeps in-frame clones and lacks some. Among about 4,200 clones listed, 55% to 80% were seen once. Comment on this clone: The antigen remains undetermined.

Germline V lookup: CDR1 MNHEY, CDR2 SVGAGI. V lost 6 bases and J lost 1; bases outside the gene matches: 7. The CDR3 runs 15 residues. The clonotype originates from an adult with rheumatoid arthritis. Sample: CD8+ T cells sorted from blood. V and J are TRBV6-5 and TRBJ2-5; TRBD2 agrees at 8 bases. CDR3 DNA sequence: TGTGCCAGCAGACCCGGACTAGCACCCCAAGAGACCCAGTACTTC. It yields the protein CASRPGLAPQETQYF.